Following are 19 T cell receptor beta chains from one sample sequenced in a study of Ad26.COV2.S vaccination and SARS-CoV-2 variants. The sample's treatment: around 19 received Ad26.COV2.S at low or high dose, single or two shots; about 5 received placebo; per-sample allocation not given. Samples analyzed were those drawn on day 63 after the first vaccine or placebo injection. TCRdb's table, derived via immunoSEQ multiplex PCR, lists solely in-frame clones and lacks some. The sample records over 400,000 clones, approximately 92% being singletons. Material: peripheral blood, obtained in a trial of Ad26.COV2.S vaccine versus placebo. The receptors here all came from a person aged 18-60 years who received the Ad26.COV2.S COVID-19 vaccine or a placebo.

This clone was found once. V and J are TRBV19 and TRBJ1-2, with 8 bases that match TRBD1. The CDR3 is 16 residues long. The V gene's germline CDR1 is LNHDA and CDR2 SQIVND (reference sequence). V lost 5 bases to trimming and J lost 0 bases; unmatched junction nucleotides: 8. CDR3 DNA: TGTGCCAGTAGTCCTTGGACAGGGCAGACTAACTATGGCTACACCTTC. Residues: CASSPWTGQTNYGYTF.

The chain links TRBV10-3 to TRBJ1-1; D is possibly TRBD1 (5 bases). The CDR3 runs to 14 residues. V was clipped by 3 bases and J by 4 bases, with 12 bases between them. CDR1 and CDR2 (germline): ENHRY, SYGVKD. CDR3 loop: CAISEGVDGTEAFF. The CDR3 DNA sequence: TGTGCCATCAGTGAAGGGGTCGATGGCACTGAAGCTTTCTTT.

A single count supports this clone. The chain joins TRBV24-1 to TRBJ2-2; a possible D gene is TRBD1 (6 bases). This CDR3 region has 14 residues. Per germline, CDR1 KGHDR and CDR2 SFDVKD. With 4 bases removed from V and 4 bases from J, the gap between germline ends came to 9 bases. The CDR3 DNA is TGTGCCACCAGTGACAGGGGCCCCACCGGGGAGCTGTTTTTT. Residues: CATSDRGPTGELFF.

V is TRBV4-3 and J is TRBJ1-5; the match to TRBD1 covers 8 bases. This CDR3 has 16 residues. The V segment lost 0 bases and the J segment 3 bases; nucleotides outside the gene matches: 4. Germline CDR1 reads LGHNA; CDR2 reads YSLEER. This chain's CDR3 is CASSQDRTGFNQPQHF. The CDR3 nucleotides are TGCGCCAGCAGCCAAGACCGGACAGGGTTCAATCAGCCCCAGCATTTT.

J is TRBJ1-1 and V is TRBV5-5; D may be TRBD1 (6 bases). CDR1 and CDR2 from the germline V gene are SGHKS and YYEKEE (reference sequence). This CDR3 region has 14 residues. V was pared by 0 bases and J by 0 bases, with 6 bases between. The CDR3 spells CASSLGGLNTEAFF. The CDR3 DNA reads TGTGCCAGCAGCTTGGGGGGGCTGAACACTGAAGCTTTCTTT.

This chain uses TRBV18 with TRBJ2-1; D gene unclear. V lost 2 bases and J 4 bases, leaving 12 bases between the germline ends. CDR1 and CDR2 (germline): KGHSH, LQKENI. The CDR3 has 15 residues. CDR3 in amino acids: CASSPGLVLYNEQFF. Here the CDR3 DNA reads TGTGCCAGCTCACCAGGGCTAGTGCTTTACAATGAGCAGTTCTTC.

The chain links TRBV7-9 to TRBJ1-2, with 7 bases fitting TRBD1. The germline CDR1 and CDR2 sequences are SEHNR and FQNEAQ (reference sequence). The CDR3 is 12 residues long. V shed 11 bases and J 5 bases; nucleotides not matched to a gene: 8. CDR3 nucleotides: TGTGCCTGTCCCAGGGGGGCATATGGCTACACCTTC. This gives the protein CACPRGAYGYTF. The whole variable domain, filled in from reference TRBV7-9 and TRBJ1-2, reads DTGVSQNPRHKITKRGQNVTFRCDPISEHNRLYWYRQTLGQGPEFLTYFQNEAQLEKSRLLSDRFSAERPKGSFSTLEIQRTEQGDSAMYLCACPRGAYGYTFGSGTRLTVV.

This clone appeared a single time. This chain links TRBV6-2 or TRBV6-3 with TRBJ1-1; D ambiguous. The CDR3 is made up of 15 amino acids. Trimming cost V 3 bases and J 0 bases, with 11 bases left between them. Germline CDR1 and CDR2: MNHEY and SVGEGT. The CDR3 region has the DNA TGTGCCAGCAGTTATTGGTCGGTCATGAACACTGAAGCTTTCTTT. Translation gives CASSYWSVMNTEAFF.

J is TRBJ2-6 and V is TRBV15, with a weak D call TRBD1 (8 bases). The V end was cut by 3 bases, the J end by 1 base, with 16 bases between. CDR1 and CDR2 (germline): LNHNV, YYDKDF (reference sequence). CDR3 length: 18 residues. The CDR3 region is CATSRRGTGNSGANVLTF. CDR3 bases: TGTGCCACCAGCAGGCGGGGGACAGGAAATTCTGGGGCCAACGTCCTGACTTTC.

This clone was seen more than once but under ten times. The chain carries TRBV19 and TRBJ1-6; D is unclear. Germline V gene data show CDR1 as LNHDA and CDR2 as SQIVND (reference sequence). Trimming stripped 7 bases from V and 5 bases from J, with 12 bases between. The CDR3 is 14 amino acids. The CDR3 coding sequence is TGTGCCAGTACTGAGGACCTGGATAATTCACCCCTCCACTTT. Residues: CASTEDLDNSPLHF.

This clone was seen only once. The J gene is TRBJ1-1, the V gene TRBV10-3; D is undetermined. Trimming took 6 bases from V and 1 from J, leaving 9 bases between them. Per germline, CDR1 ENHRY and CDR2 SYGVKD. CDR3 length: 13 amino acids. DNA of the CDR3: TGTGCCATCAGGGTTCTTGAGAACACTGAAGCTTTCTTT. This translates into CAIRVLENTEAFF.

The chain carries TRBV30 and TRBJ2-2, with D perhaps TRBD1 (5 bases). The CDR3 covers 13 residues. Trimming removed 4 bases at V and 6 bases at J, with 12 bases between. Germline V CDR1 and CDR2: GTSNPN, SVGIG (reference sequence). This chain's CDR3 is CAWTQGFSGELFF. The CDR3 DNA is TGTGCCTGGACCCAGGGCTTCTCCGGGGAGCTGTTTTTT.

J is TRBJ2-7 and V is TRBV5-6, with D unclear. The CDR3 is made up of 14 amino acids. The germline V gene has CDR1 SGHDT and CDR2 YYEEEE. V was trimmed by 1 base and J by 0 bases, leaving 8 bases between them. The CDR3 coding sequence is TGTGCCAGCAGCTTGTGGGGAAACTCCTACGAGCAGTACTTC. Translated: CASSLWGNSYEQYF.

This clone appeared a single time. J is TRBJ2-3 and V is TRBV7-2; possibly TRBD2 for D (6 bases). V was pared by 1 base and J by 0 bases, with 11 bases between. Germline values: CDR1 SGHTA, CDR2 FQGNSA. The CDR3 is 16 amino acids. CDR3 nucleotide sequence: TGTGCCAGCAGCTTAGAGCAGCGGGCTAGCACAGATACGCAGTATTTT. The encoded protein is CASSLEQRASTDTQYF. Drawing the rest from reference TRBV7-2 and TRBJ2-3, the complete variable domain is GAGVSQSPSNKVTEKGKDVELRCDPISGHTALYWYRQSLGQGLEFLIYFQGNSAPDKSGLPSDRFSAERTGGSVSTLTIQRTQQEDSAVYLCASSLEQRASTDTQYFGPGTRLTVL.

The rearrangement joins TRBV28 to TRBJ1-2; a possible D gene is TRBD1 (5 bases). Germline loops: CDR1 MDHEN, CDR2 SYDVKM. The CDR3 has 13 amino acids. The germline V and J ends were trimmed by 5 bases and 5 bases, with 12 bases remaining between them. CDR3 sequence reads: CASSPLGVYGYTF. In DNA, the CDR3 is TGTGCCAGCAGTCCATTAGGGGTTTATGGCTACACCTTC.

The V and J genes are TRBV5-4 and TRBJ1-5; D remains unclear. V was clipped by 4 bases and J by 2 bases, with 19 bases between them. Germline V gene data show CDR1 as SGHNT and CDR2 as YYREEE (reference sequence). The CDR3 covers 17 residues. As DNA, the CDR3 is TGTGCCAGCAGCCCGATCTTCTCCCGAGGCGGCAATCAGCCCCAGCATTTT. It encodes CASSPIFSRGGNQPQHF.

This chain joins TRBV7-2 and TRBJ1-5; D is perhaps TRBD1 (6 bases). Germline V gene lookup returns CDR1 SGHTA and CDR2 FQGNSA. V was pared by 5 bases and J by 5 bases, with 10 bases between. The CDR3 consists of 13 residues. The CDR3, as DNA: TGTGCCAGCAGCGGTCACAGGGATCAGCCCCAGCATTTT. Translation: CASSGHRDQPQHF.

The CDR3, as DNA: TGTGCCAGCAGTGTACTGGCGGGGGGGCTTAATGAGCAGTTCTTC. This encodes CASSVLAGGLNEQFF. The V call is TRBV6-4, the J call TRBJ2-1; TRBD2 matches at 9 bases. V lost 4 bases, J lost 7 bases, and 8 bases stayed unmatched. This CDR3 spans 15 amino acids. Germline V lookup: CDR1 MRHNA, CDR2 SNTAGT.

The CDR3 loop reads CASSGQGKDQPQHF. The CDR3 region has the DNA TGTGCCAGCAGCGGACAGGGCAAGGATCAGCCCCAGCATTTT. This sequence joins TRBV6-6 and TRBJ1-5; TRBD1 aligns across 8 bases. This CDR3 spans 14 amino acids. Germline assignment: CDR1 MNHNY and CDR2 SVGAGI (reference sequence). J gave up 5 bases and V 6 bases, and 6 bases lay outside the gene matches.